The present T cell receptor (beta chain) was sequenced within a study of response to subunit inactivated influenza vaccine. Each CDR3 protein gets one entry after TCRdb re-called the RT-PCR reads with MiXCR. This table holds roughly 540,000 distinct CDR3 sequences, roughly 25% found once. This clonotype was picked up a small number of times. V was shortened by 3 bases and J by 7 bases, with 10 bases between the two germline ends. CDR1 is MNHNY and CDR2 is SVGAGI in the germline V gene (reference sequence). This CDR3 is built from 13 residues. These same records also appear under a second study, on T cells expressing NK-cell markers. Per that study: Libraries used 5'RACE template switching adding universal primer site and UMIs. Among eight sequenced donors, seven carried HCMV seropositivity while one was seronegative. In a group of about six donors, dominant NKG2C+ clonotypes represented roughly 1.0-7.0% of CD8+ T cells.

The chain employs TRBV6-6 and TRBJ1-5, with a weak D call TRBD1 (5 bases). The TCR was taken from a man over 45 who received an inactivated influenza vaccine. Source: CD4+ T cells sorted from PBMCs, taken about 13 days after vaccination. The CDR3 sequence is CASSYGTAQPQHF. CDR3 bases: TGTGCCAGCAGTTATGGGACCGCGCAGCCCCAGCATTTT.